This passage covers 26 T cell receptor beta chains from one sample sequenced in a study of T cell changes during pregnancy in multiple sclerosis. Profiling relied on immunoSEQ multiplex PCR, and the TCRdb table lists in-frame clones only, not all of them. The sample carries around 50,000 clones, around 93% recorded once. Sequencing was performed on CD8+ T cells from peripheral blood mononuclear cells, taken in the second trimester of pregnancy. The receptors come from a female donor with multiple sclerosis, enrolled in a pregnancy study.

The chain employs TRBV27 and TRBJ1-1; TRBD1 aligns across 8 bases. The CDR3 covers 14 residues. From germline, CDR1 is MNHEY and CDR2 SMNVEV (reference sequence). J gave up 4 bases and V 7 bases, and 8 bases lay outside the gene matches. CDR3 DNA sequence: TGTGCCAGCACCCCCTCCGACAGGGGCACTGAAGCTTTCTTT. Protein sequence: CASTPSDRGTEAFF.

The J gene is TRBJ2-7, the V gene TRBV27; D remains ambiguous. Trimming took 5 bases from V and 2 from J, leaving 4 bases between them. Germline CDR1 reads MNHEY; CDR2 reads SMNVEV (reference sequence). The CDR3 is 11 amino acids. The CDR3, as DNA: TGTGCCAGCAGTCTACCCTACGAGCAGTACTTC. This sequence encodes CASSLPYEQYF.

The rearrangement uses TRBV4-2 and TRBJ2-2; 10 nucleotides line up with TRBD1. Unmatched junction bases numbered 4, after V lost 5 bases and J lost 4 bases. The CDR3 loop spans 15 amino acids. Per germline, CDR1 LGHNA and CDR2 YNFKEQ. This CDR3 is CASSGRDRGTGELFF. CDR3 nucleotides: TGTGCCAGCAGCGGAAGGGACAGGGGCACCGGGGAGCTGTTTTTT.

The chain links TRBV11-2 to TRBJ2-7, with 9 bases that match TRBD2. V shed 1 base and J 2 bases; nucleotides not matched to a gene: 0. Germline-derived CDR1 and CDR2 are SGHAT and FQNNGV. The CDR3 contains 14 residues. The DNA for the CDR3 is TGTGCCAGCAGCTTAGCTAGCGGGGCCTACGAGCAGTACTTC. This codes for CASSLASGAYEQYF.

This chain joins TRBV23-1 and TRBJ2-7, with D perhaps matching TRBD2 (6 bases). TRBV23-1 is an ORF for which the function is uncertain. With 4 bases removed from V and 4 bases from J, the gap between germline ends came to 17 bases. The CDR3 sequence is 15 residues long. CDR3 sequence: CASSPTEGKGYEQYF. The CDR3 nucleotides are TGCGCCAGCAGTCCTACGGAGGGGAAAGGTTACGAGCAGTACTTC.

The V and J genes are TRBV28 and TRBJ1-1, with D unresolved. Germline V lookup: CDR1 MDHEN, CDR2 SYDVKM. The CDR3 is 16 amino acids. The ends were cut back, 5 bases at V and 4 bases at J, with 20 bases in the middle. The CDR3 is CASSPGSPSPATEAFF. The CDR3 coding sequence is TGTGCCAGCAGTCCGGGGTCACCTTCCCCTGCCACTGAAGCTTTCTTT.

The chain joins TRBV7-9 to TRBJ2-6; 7 bases agree with TRBD1. Germline V gene data show CDR1 as SEHNR and CDR2 as FQNEAQ (reference sequence). There are 18 residues in the CDR3. Trimming cost V 4 bases and J 0 bases; bases outside gene matches: 9. The CDR3 protein is CASSYPDRESSGANVLTF. CDR3 nucleotides: TGTGCCAGCAGCTATCCAGACAGGGAGAGCTCTGGGGCCAACGTCCTGACTTTC. Together with reference TRBV7-9 and TRBJ2-6, the CDR3 gives the full variable domain: DTGVSQNPRHKITKRGQNVTFRCDPISEHNRLYWYRQTLGQGPEFLTYFQNEAQLEKSRLLSDRFSAERPKGSFSTLEIQRTEQGDSAMYLCASSYPDRESSGANVLTFGAGSRLTVL.

The chain links TRBV11-2 to TRBJ2-1; 10 bases are a match to TRBD2. After removal of 1 base from V and 6 bases from J, the junction contained 0 bases not matched to a gene. Germline CDR1 reads SGHAT; CDR2 reads FQNNGV. This CDR3 is built from 14 residues. CDR3 sequence: CASSLVAGGNEQFF. CDR3 in DNA: TGTGCCAGCAGCTTAGTAGCGGGGGGCAATGAGCAGTTCTTC. The full variable domain, its missing parts supplied by reference TRBV11-2 and TRBJ2-1, is EAGVAQSPRYKIIEKRQSVAFWCNPISGHATLYWYQQILGQGPKLLIQFQNNGVVDDSQLPKDRFSAERLKGVDSTLKIQPAKLEDSAVYLCASSLVAGGNEQFFGPGTRLTVL.

The gene calls are TRBV4-1 and TRBJ2-3; D is undetermined. The CDR3 contains 17 residues. The germline V gene has CDR1 MGHRA and CDR2 YSYEKL. Trimming shortened V by 1 base and J by 0 bases, and 14 bases separated the two germline ends. The CDR3 region has the DNA TGCGCCAGCAGCCAAGGGTCGTGGGTCGGGAGCACAGATACGCAGTATTTT. Residues: CASSQGSWVGSTDTQYF.

V gene TRBV2 combines with J gene TRBJ2-1, with D perhaps TRBD1 (6 bases). The CDR3 spans 14 residues. The ends were cut back, 7 bases at V and 3 bases at J, with 13 bases in the middle. CDR1 and CDR2 from the germline V gene are SNHLY and FYNNEI. DNA for the CDR3: TGTGCCAGCATTAATCAGGGGCTCTACAATGAGCAGTTCTTC. This encodes CASINQGLYNEQFF.

J is TRBJ2-1 and V is TRBV4-2, with 8 bases lining up with TRBD2. This CDR3 contains 18 residues. The V segment lost 0 bases and the J segment 5 bases; nucleotides outside the gene matches: 12. Germline V CDR1 and CDR2: LGHNA, YNFKEQ. The CDR3 DNA follows: TGTGCCAGCAGCCAAGATAGGTATGCGGGAGGAAACAACAATGAGCAGTTCTTC. This encodes CASSQDRYAGGNNNEQFF.

This chain uses TRBV9 with TRBJ1-5, with D possibly being TRBD1 (5 bases). The CDR3 extends over 14 amino acids. V lost 0 bases and J 7 bases, leaving 11 bases between the germline ends. The germline gives CDR1 SGDLS, CDR2 YYNGEE. This CDR3 is CASSVGGEGQPQHF. The CDR3 DNA sequence: TGTGCCAGCAGCGTAGGGGGGGAGGGGCAGCCCCAGCATTTT.

This clone showed up many times. The J gene is TRBJ2-7, the V gene TRBV6-1, with TRBD1 identical over 9 bases. CDR1 is MNHNS and CDR2 is SASEGT in the germline V gene. The CDR3 extends over 15 amino acids. The junction had 10 bases not matched to a gene; V was cut back by 6 bases and J by 4 bases. The CDR3 DNA reads TGTGCCAGCAGCCTAGACGGGACAGGGTCTTACGAGCAGTACTTC. Translating it yields CASSLDGTGSYEQYF.

The rearrangement links TRBV4-3 to TRBJ1-5, with 7 bases identical to TRBD1. V was pared by 2 bases and J by 6 bases, with 1 base of the junction left unmatched. CDR1 and CDR2 from the germline V gene are LGHNA and YSLEER. This CDR3 spans 13 amino acids. The CDR3 is CASSQYRGQPQHF. DNA for the CDR3: TGCGCCAGCAGCCAATACAGGGGTCAGCCCCAGCATTTT.

The V call is TRBV13, the J call TRBJ1-2; perhaps TRBD1 as D (5 bases). The germline V gene encodes CDR1 PRHDT and CDR2 FYEKMQ (reference sequence). The CDR3 runs to 12 residues. The V and J ends lost 6 bases and 8 bases respectively, with 13 bases between them. The CDR3 bases are TGTGCCAGCAGTGTGGGGGGAAGCGGCTACACCTTC. As protein: CASSVGGSGYTF.

V and J are TRBV30 and TRBJ2-1, with TRBD2 matching 8 bases. J lost 7 bases, V lost 2 bases, and 7 bases had no gene match. Germline V gives CDR1 GTSNPN, CDR2 SVGIG (reference sequence). CDR3 length: 14 residues. CDR3 protein: CAWSRQGGRNEQFF. The CDR3 bases are TGTGCCTGGAGTCGGCAGGGCGGGAGGAATGAGCAGTTCTTC.

This clone was seen a handful of times. The chain is built from TRBV7-9 and TRBJ1-5, with D perhaps matching TRBD1 (6 bases). Germline-derived CDR1 and CDR2 are SEHNR and FQNEAQ (reference sequence). The V end was cut by 4 bases, the J end by 0 bases, with 10 bases between. The CDR3 loop spans 15 amino acids. CDR3 sequence reads: CASSSDSYSNQPQHF. The CDR3, as DNA: TGTGCCAGCAGCTCGGACAGTTATAGCAATCAGCCCCAGCATTTT.

The rearrangement joins TRBV2 to TRBJ1-5; D is undetermined. The V and J ends lost 1 base and 8 bases respectively, with 12 bases between them. From germline, CDR1 is SNHLY and CDR2 FYNNEI. The CDR3 extends over 14 amino acids. The CDR3 is CASSEVQPSKPQHF. CDR3 in DNA: TGTGCCAGCAGTGAAGTTCAGCCTAGTAAGCCCCAGCATTTT.

V and J are TRBV19 and TRBJ1-1; D is uncertain. There are 14 residues in the CDR3. The germline V and J ends were trimmed by 3 bases and 4 bases, with 12 bases remaining between them. Germline values: CDR1 LNHDA, CDR2 SQIVND (reference sequence). CDR3 nucleotide sequence: TGTGCCAGTAGTATGGGTTGGGAGGGCACTGAAGCTTTCTTT. Translating gives CASSMGWEGTEAFF.

V usage is TRBV7-9 and J usage is TRBJ2-3, with TRBD2 matching over 7 bases. Losses at the gene ends were 3 bases for V and 3 bases for J; bases not matched to a gene: 9. Germline V gives CDR1 SEHNR, CDR2 FQNEAQ (reference sequence). The CDR3 sequence is 16 residues long. In DNA, the CDR3 is TGTGCCAGCAGCTTCGAGGCGGGAGAGGGAACAGATACGCAGTATTTT. Its protein is CASSFEAGEGTDTQYF.

This clone was recorded once. This chain links TRBV15 with TRBJ1-1; 8 bases are a match to TRBD1. This CDR3 contains 17 residues. The V and J ends lost 0 bases and 0 bases, in that order; junction bases with no gene match: 6. Germline V gene sequence: CDR1 LNHNV, CDR2 YYDKDF (reference sequence). Written as DNA, the CDR3 is TGTGCCACCAGCAGAGATTGGGACAGGATGATGAACACTGAAGCTTTCTTT. Translation: CATSRDWDRMMNTEAFF.

The chain joins TRBV2 to TRBJ2-3; no definite D call. CDR1 is SNHLY, CDR2 FYNNEI, per germline. V lost 2 bases, J lost 0 bases, and 3 bases lay in between. The CDR3 sequence is 13 residues long. The CDR3 bases are TGTGCCAGCAGTGAACTTAGCACAGATACGCAGTATTTT. It translates to CASSELSTDTQYF.

This chain links TRBV19 with TRBJ2-5, with D perhaps matching TRBD2 (7 bases). Looked up from germline, CDR1 is LNHDA and CDR2 is SQIVND (reference sequence). The CDR3 contains 13 residues. Trimming cost V 4 bases and J 6 bases, with 12 bases left between them. The CDR3 coding sequence is TGTGCCAGTAGTAGTGGGGGGGCCAAGACCCAGTACTTC. Translated, it gives CASSSGGAKTQYF.

The chain uses TRBV15 and TRBJ2-5, with 7 bases that match TRBD1. The J segment lost 5 bases and the V segment lost 3 bases, leaving 3 bases of the junction unmatched. Germline CDR1 is LNHNV and CDR2 is YYDKDF (reference sequence). The CDR3 is made up of 13 amino acids. CDR3 residues: CATSSGDSETQYF. The CDR3 coding sequence is TGTGCCACCAGCAGTGGGGACAGCGAGACCCAGTACTTC.

V usage is TRBV28 and J usage is TRBJ2-7; 9 bases match TRBD1. Unmatched junction bases numbered 5, after V lost 1 base and J lost 1 base. CDR1 and CDR2 (germline): MDHEN, SYDVKM. CDR3 length equals 16 residues. This CDR3 is CASSLFRTGDSYEQYF. The CDR3 nucleotides read TGTGCCAGCAGTTTATTCCGGACAGGGGATTCCTACGAGCAGTACTTC. The whole variable domain, filled in from reference TRBV28 and TRBJ2-7, reads DVKVTQSSRYLVKRTGEKVFLECVQDMDHENMFWYRQDPGLGLRLIYFSYDVKMKEKGDIPEGYSVSREKKERFSLILESASTNQTSMYLCASSLFRTGDSYEQYFGPGTRLTVT.

There are many counts of this clone. The chain uses TRBV6-1 and TRBJ2-5; TRBD1 matches at 7 bases. The germline V gene encodes CDR1 MNHNS and CDR2 SASEGT. This CDR3 comprises 13 residues. The trim removed 6 bases at V and 2 bases at J, leaving 3 bases unmatched. The CDR3 nucleotides read TGTGCCAGCAGCGGGGACAGTCAAGAGACCCAGTACTTC. Translating gives CASSGDSQETQYF.